These T cell receptor beta chains were read from a single sample in a study of T-cell memory formation after mild COVID-19. TCRdb recomputed calls from the 5' RACE reads with MiXCR, one row per CDR3 protein. The profile shows more than 250,000 distinct CDR3 sequences, around 16% of them singletons. The material sequenced was PBMCs or a T cell subset sorted from them (not recorded which). Receptors were obtained from a man younger than 35 who had mild COVID-19 (a few samples of this study predate the infection). Cell type and time point are not known. Both conserved end residues are part of each CDR3. D genes are given only for firm matches. Size is stated for part of the rows, as once, few or many counts, or as a class when the clone is expanded.

j_gene	v_gene	abundance	d_gene	CDR3nt	CDR3aa
TRBJ2-1	TRBV12-3/TRBV12-4	NA	NA	TGTGCCAGCAGTTTAGCAGGGGAGGTCTACAATGAGCAGTTCTTC	CASSLAGEVYNEQFF
TRBJ1-6	TRBV11-2	few	NA	TGTGCCAGCAGCGTAGACAGAGTTTCCTCCTATAATTCACCCCTCCACTTT	CASSVDRVSSYNSPLHF
TRBJ1-4	TRBV2	few	TRBD1	TGTGCCAGCAGTCTGAAGACAGGGGGTAATGAAAAACTGTTTTTT	CASSLKTGGNEKLFF
TRBJ2-3	TRBV29-1	few	TRBD2	TGCAGCGTTGAAAGACTAGCGGATCTCACAGATACGCAGTATTTT	CSVERLADLTDTQYF
TRBJ2-3	TRBV24-1	once	NA	TGTGCCACCAGTGATTTGTTCCGCCCCTATACGCAGTATTTT	CATSDLFRPYTQYF
TRBJ2-7	TRBV29-1	few	NA	TGCAGCGTTGAAGAAGGGGCCTCCTACGAGCAGTACTTC	CSVEEGASYEQYF
TRBJ2-2	TRBV5-1	few	NA	TGCGCCAGCAGCCCTCTCTCCGGGAACACCGGGGAGCTGTTTTTT	CASSPLSGNTGELFF
TRBJ2-3	TRBV12-3/TRBV12-4	many	TRBD2	TGTGCCAGCACTGGGGGGGGAAATACGCAGTATTTT	CASTGGGNTQYF
TRBJ2-2	TRBV27	few	NA	TGTGCCAGCAGTTTATGGAGATGGGGGGCGGCCGGGGAGCTGTTTTTT	CASSLWRWGAAGELFF
TRBJ2-4	TRBV5-5	few	TRBD1	TGTGCCAGCAGCATTTCAGGGGGCTTAAACATTCAGTACTTC	CASSISGGLNIQYF
TRBJ2-3	TRBV4-1	few	NA	TGCGCCAGCAGCCACCAGGGTTCGGCCACAGATACGCAGTATTTT	CASSHQGSATDTQYF
TRBJ2-2	TRBV28	few	NA	TGTGCCAGCAGTTTAAGGATGGGGGGCACCGGGGAGCTGTTTTTT	CASSLRMGGTGELFF
TRBJ1-2	TRBV6-5	few	TRBD1	TGTGCCAGCCTCCCCGGACAGGGCTCGGGCGGCTACACCTTC	CASLPGQGSGGYTF
TRBJ2-5	TRBV7-6	NA	NA	TGTGCCAGCAGCTTAGCGCGGGGCAGTCAAGAGACCCAGTACTTC	CASSLARGSQETQYF
TRBJ2-6	TRBV7-6	NA	NA	TGTGCCAGCAGCTTATCGGGGCTTCCTGGGGCCAACGTCCTGACTTTC	CASSLSGLPGANVLTF
TRBJ2-5	TRBV28	NA	NA	TGTGCCAAAGTTTTAGACCTCCAAGAGACCCAGTACTTC	CAKVLDLQETQYF
TRBJ1-2	TRBV12-3/TRBV12-4	NA	NA	TGTGCCAGCAGTGACAGACAGGCCTATGGCTACACCTTC	CASSDRQAYGYTF
TRBJ2-3	TRBV5-1	NA	NA	TGCGCCAGCAGCCAGCCCGGGCCGGCAGATACGCAGTATTTT	CASSQPGPADTQYF
TRBJ2-7	TRBV7-8	many	TRBD1	TGTGCCAGCAGCTTAGCGCTGGAGACAGGGGGCTACGAGCAGTACTTC	CASSLALETGGYEQYF
TRBJ1-5	TRBV28	few	TRBD1	TGTGCCAGCAGTTTCGGACAGGGAGTCAATCAGCCCCAGCATTTT	CASSFGQGVNQPQHF
TRBJ1-1	TRBV29-1	NA	NA	TGCAGCGTTGGACGAGGGGAAGCTTTCTTT	CSVGRGEAFF
TRBJ2-7	TRBV4-1	few	NA	TGCGCCAGCAGCCAAGATTTGGAAACTATTACCTACGAGCAGTACTTC	CASSQDLETITYEQYF
TRBJ1-6	TRBV5-1	few	NA	TGCGCCAGCAGCTCCGCGGGGGCGAGTTATTCACCCCTCCACTTT	CASSSAGASYSPLHF
TRBJ1-1	TRBV7-3	few	NA	TGTGCCAGCAGCCCACAACAGGGAACTGAAGCTTTCTTT	CASSPQQGTEAFF
TRBJ2-4	TRBV19	few	NA	TGTGCCAGTAGCGAGGGAAACATTCAGTACTTC	CASSEGNIQYF
TRBJ2-2	TRBV6-5	NA	NA	TGTGCCAGCAGTTACTCCCGGGTAAACACCGGGGAGCTGTTTTTT	CASSYSRVNTGELFF
TRBJ2-4	TRBV9	NA	TRBD1	TGTGCCAGCAGCGTGGGACAGGGGGGTGGCATTCAGTACTTC	CASSVGQGGGIQYF
TRBJ2-3	TRBV4-1	few	TRBD1	TGCGCCAGCAGCCAGATGACAGGGTTGGATACGCAGTATTTT	CASSQMTGLDTQYF
TRBJ2-3	TRBV4-3	many	NA	TGCGCCAGCAGCCAAGATGTGGGGGACACGCAGTATTTT	CASSQDVGDTQYF